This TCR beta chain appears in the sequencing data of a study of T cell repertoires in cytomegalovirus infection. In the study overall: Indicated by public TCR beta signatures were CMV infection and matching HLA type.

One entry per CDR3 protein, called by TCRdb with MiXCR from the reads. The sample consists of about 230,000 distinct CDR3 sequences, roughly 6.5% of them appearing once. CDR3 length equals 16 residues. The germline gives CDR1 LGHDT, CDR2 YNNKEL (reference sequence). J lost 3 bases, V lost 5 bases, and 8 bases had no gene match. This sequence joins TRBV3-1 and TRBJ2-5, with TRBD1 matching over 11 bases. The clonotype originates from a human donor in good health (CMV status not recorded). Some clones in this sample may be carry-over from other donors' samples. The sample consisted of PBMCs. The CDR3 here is CASSKGQGAREETQYF. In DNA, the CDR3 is TGTGCCAGCAGCAAAGGACAGGGGGCGCGGGAAGAGACCCAGTACTTC.